This T cell receptor (beta chain) was sequenced for a study of T cells in Graves' hyperthyroidism and ophthalmopathy. The CDR3 regions of TCR beta were amplified from RNA transcripts. A first-round RT-PCR of the TCR CDR3 used the HTBI primer set. TCRdb passed the multiplex PCR reads through MiXCR, listing each CDR3 protein once. In the table there are 300,000 to 350,000 distinct CDR3 sequences, 16% of which are singletons. V lost 5 bases, J lost 1 base, and 9 bases lay in between. Looked up from germline, CDR1 is SGHDT and CDR2 is YYEEEE. The CDR3 sequence is 13 residues long. Sequencing was performed on blood. V usage is TRBV5-6 and J usage is TRBJ1-1; D call uncertain. This clonotype was obtained from a man aged 30-40 years with Graves' hyperthyroidism. The CDR3 coding sequence is TGTGCCAGCAGTTACAGCGAGAACACTGAAGCTTTCTTT. Protein product: CASSYSENTEAFF.